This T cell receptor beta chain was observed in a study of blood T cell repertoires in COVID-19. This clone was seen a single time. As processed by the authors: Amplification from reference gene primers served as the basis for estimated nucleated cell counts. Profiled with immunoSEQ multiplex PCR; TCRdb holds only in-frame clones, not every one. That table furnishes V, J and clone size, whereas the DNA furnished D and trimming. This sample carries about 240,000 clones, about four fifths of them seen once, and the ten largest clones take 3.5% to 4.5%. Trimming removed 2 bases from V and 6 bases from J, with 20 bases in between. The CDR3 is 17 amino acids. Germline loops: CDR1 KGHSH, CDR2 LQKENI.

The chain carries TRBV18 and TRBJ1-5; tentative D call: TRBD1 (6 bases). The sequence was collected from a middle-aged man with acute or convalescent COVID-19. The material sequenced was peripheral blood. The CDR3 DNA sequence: TGTGCCAGCTCACCAGCAGGTTCGGACAGTCGGGGTCAGCCCCAGCATTTT. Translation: CASSPAGSDSRGQPQHF. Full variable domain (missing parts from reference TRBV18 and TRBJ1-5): NAGVMQNPRHLVRRRGQEARLRCSPMKGHSHVYWYRQLPEEGLKFMVYLQKENIIDESGMPKERFSAEFPKEGPSILRIQQVVRGDSAAYFCASSPAGSDSRGQPQHFGDGTRLSIL.